A single sample gave rise to the 7 T cell receptor beta chains below, sequenced in a study of cytomegalovirus exposure and HLA in healthy donors. Produced via immunoSEQ multiplex PCR; TCRdb's table is partial and in-frame only. The table records 200,000 or so clones, around nine tenths of them present only once. Sequenced: PBMCs. These receptor sequences come from a woman aged 18-29 years in good health and CMV-seropositive.

This chain joins TRBV27 and TRBJ1-2; D may be TRBD1 (5 bases). The CDR3 is made up of 15 amino acids. The V and J ends lost 5 bases and 2 bases respectively, with 15 bases between them. The germline CDR1 and CDR2 sequences are MNHEY and SMNVEV (reference sequence). DNA for the CDR3: TGTGCCAGCAGTACGGCCTCGACAGTCAACTATGGCTACACCTTC. Its protein product is CASSTASTVNYGYTF.

The V gene is TRBV2, the J gene TRBJ2-1; 12 bases line up with TRBD2. The CDR3 covers 14 residues. The germline gives CDR1 SNHLY, CDR2 FYNNEI. With 8 bases clipped from V and 9 bases from J, the junction kept 8 bases outside the gene matches. In DNA form, the CDR3 reads TGTGCCAGCGGGCTAGCGGGAGGGCAAGGTGAGCAGTTCTTC. It is translated as CASGLAGGQGEQFF.

Only one count was recorded for this clone. This sequence joins TRBV12-1 and TRBJ2-2; the table's D call TRBD2 went unverified against the DNA. TRBV12-1 is classified as a pseudogene. The CDR3 has 16 residues. The CDR3 bases are TGTGCCAGCAGCCCGCCCAGGACTAGCGGCACCGGGGAGCTGTTTTTT. Encoded protein: CASSPPRTSGTGELFF.

The chain has TRBV28 and TRBJ2-7; 8 bases are a match to TRBD1. Trimming took 10 bases from V and 2 from J; bases not matched to a gene: 7. From germline, CDR1 is MDHEN and CDR2 SYDVKM. The CDR3 has 13 residues. CDR3 coding DNA: TGTGCCAACCCGGACAGGGCACCCTACGAGCAGTACTTC. Its translation is CANPDRAPYEQYF.

The chain recombines TRBV16 with TRBJ1-2; no definite D call. The V end lost 1 base, the J end lost 4 bases, and 10 bases lay between the germline ends. CDR1 is KGHSY and CDR2 is FQNENV in the germline V gene. CDR3 length equals 14 residues. The CDR3 region is CASSQYELSYGYTF. The DNA of the CDR3 is TGTGCCAGCAGCCAATATGAGTTATCCTATGGCTACACCTTC.

This clone occurred a few times. The chain carries TRBV6-5 and TRBJ1-2, with D unresolved. V shed 8 bases and J shed 6 bases, with 16 bases lying between them. CDR3 length equals 13 residues. From germline, CDR1 is MNHEY and CDR2 SVGAGI. CDR3 bases: TGTGCCAGCGCGGGGAGAGGGCGGGATGGCTACACCTTC. Encoded protein: CASAGRGRDGYTF.

The CDR3 region is CASSLYRADTEAFF. The CDR3 region has the DNA TGTGCCAGCAGTTTATACAGGGCGGACACTGAAGCTTTCTTT. The genes are TRBV28 and TRBJ1-1, with D possibly TRBD1 on 6 matching bases. The CDR3 extends over 14 amino acids. The V gene's germline CDR1 is MDHEN and CDR2 SYDVKM. V was pared by 1 base and J by 3 bases, with 9 bases between.